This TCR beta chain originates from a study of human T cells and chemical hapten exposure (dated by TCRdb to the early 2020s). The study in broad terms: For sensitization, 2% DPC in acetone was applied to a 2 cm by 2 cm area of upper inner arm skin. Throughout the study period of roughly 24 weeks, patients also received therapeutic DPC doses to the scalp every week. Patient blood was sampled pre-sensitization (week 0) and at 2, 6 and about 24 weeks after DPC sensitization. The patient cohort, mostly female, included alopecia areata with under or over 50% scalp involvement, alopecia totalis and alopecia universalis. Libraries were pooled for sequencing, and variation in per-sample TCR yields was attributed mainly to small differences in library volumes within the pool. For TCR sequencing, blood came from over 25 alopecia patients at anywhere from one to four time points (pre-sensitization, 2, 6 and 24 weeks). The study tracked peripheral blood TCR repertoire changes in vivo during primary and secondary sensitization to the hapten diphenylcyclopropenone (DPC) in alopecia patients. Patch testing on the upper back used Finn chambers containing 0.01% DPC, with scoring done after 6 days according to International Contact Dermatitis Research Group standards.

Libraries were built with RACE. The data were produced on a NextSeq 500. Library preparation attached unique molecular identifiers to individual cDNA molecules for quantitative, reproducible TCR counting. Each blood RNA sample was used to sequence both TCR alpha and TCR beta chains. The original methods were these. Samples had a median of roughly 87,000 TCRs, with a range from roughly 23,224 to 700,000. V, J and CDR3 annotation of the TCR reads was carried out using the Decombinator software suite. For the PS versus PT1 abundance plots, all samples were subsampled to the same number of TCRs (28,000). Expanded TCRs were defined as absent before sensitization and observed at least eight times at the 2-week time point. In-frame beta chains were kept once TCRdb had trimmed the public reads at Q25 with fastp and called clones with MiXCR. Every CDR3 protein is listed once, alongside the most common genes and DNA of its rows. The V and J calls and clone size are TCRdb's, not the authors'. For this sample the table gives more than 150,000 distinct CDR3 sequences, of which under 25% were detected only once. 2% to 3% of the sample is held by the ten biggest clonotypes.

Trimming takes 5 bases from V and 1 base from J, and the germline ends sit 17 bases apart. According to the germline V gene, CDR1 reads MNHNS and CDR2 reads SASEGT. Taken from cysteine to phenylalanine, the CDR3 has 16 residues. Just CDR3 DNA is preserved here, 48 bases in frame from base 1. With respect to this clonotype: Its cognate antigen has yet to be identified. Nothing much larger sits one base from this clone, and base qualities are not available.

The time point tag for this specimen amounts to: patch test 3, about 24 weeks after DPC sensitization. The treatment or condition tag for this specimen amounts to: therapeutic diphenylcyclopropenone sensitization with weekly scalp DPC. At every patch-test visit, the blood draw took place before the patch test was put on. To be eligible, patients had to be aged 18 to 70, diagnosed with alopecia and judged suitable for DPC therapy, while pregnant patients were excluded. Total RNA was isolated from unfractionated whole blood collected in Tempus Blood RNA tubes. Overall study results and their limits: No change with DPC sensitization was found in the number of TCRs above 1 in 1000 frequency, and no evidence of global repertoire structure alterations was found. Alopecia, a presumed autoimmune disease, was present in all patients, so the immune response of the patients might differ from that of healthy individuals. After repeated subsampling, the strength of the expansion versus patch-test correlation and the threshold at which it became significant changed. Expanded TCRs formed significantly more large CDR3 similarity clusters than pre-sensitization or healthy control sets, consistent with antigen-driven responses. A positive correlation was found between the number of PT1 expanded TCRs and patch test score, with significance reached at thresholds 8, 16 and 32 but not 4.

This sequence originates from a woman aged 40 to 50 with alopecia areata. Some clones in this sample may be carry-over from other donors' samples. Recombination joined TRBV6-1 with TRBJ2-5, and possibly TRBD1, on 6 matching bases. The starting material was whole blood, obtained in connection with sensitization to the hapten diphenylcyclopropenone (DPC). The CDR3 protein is CASSLSPTGPQETQYF. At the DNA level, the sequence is TGTGCCAGCAGTCTTTCACCCACAGGGCCCCAAGAGACCCAGTACTTC.